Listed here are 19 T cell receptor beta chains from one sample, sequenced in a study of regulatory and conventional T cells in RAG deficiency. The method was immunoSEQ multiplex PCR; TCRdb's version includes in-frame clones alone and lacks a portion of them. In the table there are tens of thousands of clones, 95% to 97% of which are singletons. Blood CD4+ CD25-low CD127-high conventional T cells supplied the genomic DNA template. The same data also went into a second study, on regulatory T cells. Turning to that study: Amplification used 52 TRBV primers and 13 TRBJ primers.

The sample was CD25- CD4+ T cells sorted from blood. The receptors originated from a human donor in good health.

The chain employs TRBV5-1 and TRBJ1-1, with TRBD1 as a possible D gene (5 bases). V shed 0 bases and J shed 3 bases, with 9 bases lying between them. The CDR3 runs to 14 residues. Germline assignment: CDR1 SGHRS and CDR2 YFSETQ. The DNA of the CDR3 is TGCGCCAGCAGCTTGGGGCAGGGTCACACTGAAGCTTTCTTT. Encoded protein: CASSLGQGHTEAFF. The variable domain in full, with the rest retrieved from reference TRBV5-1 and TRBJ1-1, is KAGVTQTPRYLIKTRGQQVTLSCSPISGHRSVSWYQQTPGQGLQFLFEYFSETQRNKGNFPGRFSGRQFSNSRSEMNVSTLELGDSALYLCASSLGQGHTEAFFGQGTRLTVV.

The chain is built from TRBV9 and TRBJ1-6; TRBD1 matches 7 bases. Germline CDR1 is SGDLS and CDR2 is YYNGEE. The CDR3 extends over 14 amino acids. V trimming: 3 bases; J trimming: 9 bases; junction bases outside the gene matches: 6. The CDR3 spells CASSGQGGSSPLHF. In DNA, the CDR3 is TGTGCCAGCAGCGGACAGGGAGGAAGTTCACCCCTCCACTTT.

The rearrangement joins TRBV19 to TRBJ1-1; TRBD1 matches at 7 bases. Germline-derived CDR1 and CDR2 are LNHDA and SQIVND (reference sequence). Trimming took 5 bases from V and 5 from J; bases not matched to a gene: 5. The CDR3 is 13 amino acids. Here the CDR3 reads CASSFSRGTEAFF. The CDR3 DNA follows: TGTGCCAGTAGTTTCTCCAGGGGGACTGAAGCTTTCTTT.

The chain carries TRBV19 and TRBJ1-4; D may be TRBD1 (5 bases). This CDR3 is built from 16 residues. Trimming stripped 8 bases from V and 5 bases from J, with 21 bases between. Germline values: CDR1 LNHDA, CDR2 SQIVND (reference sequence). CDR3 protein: CASLRRGGRANEKLFF. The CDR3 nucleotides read TGTGCCAGTCTCCGTAGGGGCGGGAGGGCGAATGAAAAACTGTTTTTT.

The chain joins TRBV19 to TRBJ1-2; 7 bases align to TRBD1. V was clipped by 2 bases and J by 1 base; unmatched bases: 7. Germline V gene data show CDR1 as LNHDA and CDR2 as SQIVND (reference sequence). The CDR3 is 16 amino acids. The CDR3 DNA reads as TGTGCCAGTAGTATACCTAGACAGGGACTTAACTATGGCTACACCTTC. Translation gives CASSIPRQGLNYGYTF.

For the CDR3, the DNA is TGTGCCAGCAGCCACCAGACTGGGTCTTTCTTT. Its protein product is CASSHQTGSFF. This chain connects TRBV4-2 to TRBJ1-1, with D unclear. This CDR3 is built from 11 residues. V was shortened by 3 bases and J by 12 bases, with 11 bases between the two germline ends. Germline V gene sequence: CDR1 LGHNA, CDR2 YNFKEQ.

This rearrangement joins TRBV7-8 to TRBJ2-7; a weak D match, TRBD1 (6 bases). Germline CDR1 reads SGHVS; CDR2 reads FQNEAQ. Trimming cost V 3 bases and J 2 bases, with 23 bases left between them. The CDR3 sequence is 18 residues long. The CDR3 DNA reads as TGTGCCAGCAGCTTCACATCAGGGGCGAGTCAAATAACCTACGAGCAGTACTTC. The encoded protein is CASSFTSGASQITYEQYF.

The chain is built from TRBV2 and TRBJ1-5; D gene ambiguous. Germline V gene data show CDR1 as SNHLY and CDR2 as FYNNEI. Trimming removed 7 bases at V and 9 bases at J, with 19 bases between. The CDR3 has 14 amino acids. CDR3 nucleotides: TGTGCCAGCATCGCAGGCAGCCAAGTAGGGCCCCAGCATTTT. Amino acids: CASIAGSQVGPQHF.

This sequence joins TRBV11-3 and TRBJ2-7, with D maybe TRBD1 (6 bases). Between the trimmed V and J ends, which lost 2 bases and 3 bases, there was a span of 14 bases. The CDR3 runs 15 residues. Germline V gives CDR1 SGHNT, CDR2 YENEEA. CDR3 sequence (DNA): TGTGCCAGCAGCTTACACAGGGTAGCGTACTACGAGCAGTACTTC. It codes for CASSLHRVAYYEQYF. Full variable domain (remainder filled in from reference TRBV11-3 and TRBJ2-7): EAGVVQSPRYKIIEKKQPVAFWCNPISGHNTLYWYLQNLGQGPELLIRYENEEAVDDSQLPKDRFSAERLKGVDSTLKIQPAELGDSAVYLCASSLHRVAYYEQYFGPGTRLTVT.

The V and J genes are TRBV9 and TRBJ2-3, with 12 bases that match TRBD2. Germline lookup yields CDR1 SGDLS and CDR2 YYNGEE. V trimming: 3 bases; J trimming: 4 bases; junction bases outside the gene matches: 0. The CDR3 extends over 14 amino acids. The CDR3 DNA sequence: TGTGCCAGCAGCGCTAGCGGGGGGGCAGATACGCAGTATTTT. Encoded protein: CASSASGGADTQYF.

CDR3 sequence: CASSTGVAEQFF. The CDR3 DNA is TGTGCCAGCAGTACAGGGGTGGCTGAGCAGTTCTTC. The genes are TRBV2 and TRBJ2-1, with 7 bases identical to TRBD1. The CDR3 runs 12 residues. V gave up 5 bases and J gave up 9 bases; unmatched junction bases: 4. CDR1 is SNHLY, CDR2 FYNNEI, per germline.

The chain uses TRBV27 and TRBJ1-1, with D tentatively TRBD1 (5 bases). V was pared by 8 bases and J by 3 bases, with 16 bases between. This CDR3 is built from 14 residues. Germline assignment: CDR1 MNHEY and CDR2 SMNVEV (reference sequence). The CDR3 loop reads CASRPLGGYTEAFF. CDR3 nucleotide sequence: TGTGCCAGCCGTCCTTTGGGGGGATACACTGAAGCTTTCTTT.

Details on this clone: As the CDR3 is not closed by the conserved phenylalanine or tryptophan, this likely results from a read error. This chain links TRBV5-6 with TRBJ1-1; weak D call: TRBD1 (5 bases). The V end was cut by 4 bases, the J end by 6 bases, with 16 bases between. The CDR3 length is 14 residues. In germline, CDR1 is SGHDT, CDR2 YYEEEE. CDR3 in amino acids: CASSPLRGIPEAFL. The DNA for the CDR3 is TGTGCCAGCAGCCCTCTTAGGGGAATCCCTGAAGCTTTCCTT.

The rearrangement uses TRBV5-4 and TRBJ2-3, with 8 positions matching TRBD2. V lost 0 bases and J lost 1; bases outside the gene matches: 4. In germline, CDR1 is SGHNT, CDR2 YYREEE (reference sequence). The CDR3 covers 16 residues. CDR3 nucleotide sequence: TGTGCCAGCAGCTTGGATGGTAGCGGGGGCACAGATACGCAGTATTTT. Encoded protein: CASSLDGSGGTDTQYF.

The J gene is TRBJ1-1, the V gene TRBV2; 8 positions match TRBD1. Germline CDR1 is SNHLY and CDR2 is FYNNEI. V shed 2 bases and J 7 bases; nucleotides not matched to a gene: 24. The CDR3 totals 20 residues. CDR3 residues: CASSEKAVGRGRIWTNEAFF. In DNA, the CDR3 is TGTGCCAGCAGTGAAAAAGCGGTGGGCAGGGGGCGGATTTGGACGAATGAAGCTTTCTTT. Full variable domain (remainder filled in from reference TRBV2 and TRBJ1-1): EPEVTQTPSHQVTQMGQEVILRCVPISNHLYFYWYRQILGQKVEFLVSFYNNEISEKSEIFDDQFSVERPDGSNFTLKIRSTKLEDSAMYFCASSEKAVGRGRIWTNEAFFGQGTRLTVV.

For the CDR3, the DNA is TGTGCCAGCAGCCGCGGCAGGGGGTCCGCCGGGGAGCTGTTTTTT. This translates into CASSRGRGSAGELFF. This chain uses TRBV11-3 with TRBJ2-2; 7 nucleotides line up with TRBD1. Germline V CDR1 and CDR2: SGHNT, YENEEA. CDR3 length equals 15 residues. Trimming cost V 5 bases and J 6 bases; bases outside gene matches: 9.

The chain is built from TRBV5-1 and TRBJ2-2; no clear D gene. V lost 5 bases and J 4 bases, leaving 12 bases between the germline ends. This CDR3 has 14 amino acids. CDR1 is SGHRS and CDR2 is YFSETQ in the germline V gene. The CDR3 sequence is CASSFNPSTGELFF. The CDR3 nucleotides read TGCGCCAGCAGTTTTAACCCGAGCACCGGGGAGCTGTTTTTT.

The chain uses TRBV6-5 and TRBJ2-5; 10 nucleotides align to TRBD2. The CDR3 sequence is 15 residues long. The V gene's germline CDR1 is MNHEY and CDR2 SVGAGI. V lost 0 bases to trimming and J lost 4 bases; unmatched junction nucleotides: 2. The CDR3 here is CASSYSPSGGETQYF. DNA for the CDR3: TGTGCCAGCAGTTACTCCCCTAGCGGGGGAGAGACCCAGTACTTC.

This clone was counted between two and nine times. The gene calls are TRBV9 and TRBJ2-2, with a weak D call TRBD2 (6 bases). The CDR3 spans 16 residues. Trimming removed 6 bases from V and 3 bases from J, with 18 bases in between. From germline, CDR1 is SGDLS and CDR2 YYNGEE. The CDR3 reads CASTGRSSGDTGELFF. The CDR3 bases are TGTGCCAGCACCGGGAGATCCTCAGGAGACACCGGGGAGCTGTTTTTT.